What follows describes a single T cell receptor beta chain. Its specificity is unknown. Germline V gene lookup returns CDR1 MNHNY and CDR2 SVGAGI (reference sequence). With 2 bases removed from V and 6 bases from J, the gap between germline ends came to 8 bases. This CDR3 comprises 13 residues. This record belongs to a study of OX40 agonist ivuxolimab in advanced cancers. Whole-study results and caveats: At 0.1 to 3.0 mg/kg and by week 6, CD4+ and CD8+ T cells in the blood had expanded clonally.

Libraries were prepared by immunoSEQ multiplex PCR; TCRdb keeps only in-frame clonotypes and omits some of them. The sample includes tens of thousands of clones, roughly nine tenths of them seen just once. V and J are TRBV6-6 and TRBJ1-5; D gene ambiguous. Sample: CD4+ or CD8+ T cells sorted from blood, taken in a trial of the OX40 agonist ivuxolimab. The receptor's source is an adult with an advanced solid tumor such as melanoma, head and neck, liver or kidney cancer. CDR3 nucleotide sequence: TGTGCCAGCAGTTACCTAGTAGGTCAGCCCCAGCATTTT. It specifies CASSYLVGQPQHF.